What follows are 9 T cell receptor beta chains derived from one specimen sequenced in a study of metastatic and nonmetastatic thyroid tumors. No patient had received any treatment before thyroid surgery. TCRdb re-processed the PCR reads through MiXCR. This table holds approximately 44,000 clones, less than 25% found once. The sample consisted of tumor tissue. The origin of the receptors is a female donor with papillary thyroid cancer or a benign thyroid nodule (not recorded which). Some clones in this sample may be carry-over from other donors' samples.

Only a few counts were recorded for this clone. The rearrangement links TRBV6-1 to TRBJ2-7, with D possibly being TRBD1 (5 bases). Germline CDR1 MNHNS, CDR2 SASEGT. The germline V and J ends were trimmed by 0 bases and 2 bases, with 14 bases remaining between them. This CDR3 spans 16 amino acids. The CDR3 sequence: CASSEARTQPAYEQYF. The CDR3 DNA reads as TGTGCCAGCAGTGAAGCGCGGACACAGCCGGCCTACGAGCAGTACTTC.

Only a few counts were recorded for this clone. The chain links TRBV7-3 to TRBJ2-2, with TRBD2 matching over 9 bases. Germline lookup yields CDR1 SGHTA and CDR2 FQGTGA. The CDR3 contains 17 residues. With V trimmed by 5 bases and J by 0 bases, 7 bases remained unmatched. The CDR3 DNA sequence: TGTGCCAGCAGCAGAGATAGCGGGAGATCGAACACCGGGGAGCTGTTTTTT. Protein sequence: CASSRDSGRSNTGELFF.

This clone was counted ten times or more. The chain carries TRBV2 and TRBJ1-6; 7 bases align to TRBD1. CDR3 size: 14 residues. The ends lost 6 bases at V and 4 bases at J; junction bases unmatched: 3. CDR1 and CDR2 (germline): SNHLY, FYNNEI. The CDR3 DNA reads as TGTGCCAGCAGGCCGGGACAGTATAATTCACCCCTCCACTTT. It translates to CASRPGQYNSPLHF.

This rearrangement joins TRBV20-1 to TRBJ2-5, with TRBD2 matching over 14 bases. There are 16 residues in the CDR3. The germline V gene encodes CDR1 DFQATT and CDR2 SNEGSKA (reference sequence). V shed 5 bases, J shed 2 bases, and the junction held 7 bases outside the gene matches. This CDR3 is CSARRLAGGQQETQYF. The CDR3 region has the DNA TGCAGTGCTCGACGACTAGCGGGAGGGCAACAAGAGACCCAGTACTTC.

This clone has only a few counts. DNA for the CDR3: TGTGCCAGTATGTTGACAGGGGCAGCTCAGCCCCAGCATTTT. Translating it yields CASMLTGAAQPQHF. The chain has TRBV19 and TRBJ1-5, with 8 bases matching TRBD1. This CDR3 has 14 amino acids. Germline V gene data show CDR1 as LNHDA and CDR2 as SQIVND (reference sequence). V gave up 7 bases and J gave up 6 bases; unmatched junction bases: 8.

This clone appeared many times. J is TRBJ1-1 and V is TRBV5-5, with D possibly being TRBD1 (6 bases). The germline gives CDR1 SGHKS, CDR2 YYEKEE (reference sequence). V was shortened by 5 bases and J by 1 base, with 18 bases between the two germline ends. The CDR3 length is 16 residues. The DNA of the CDR3 is TGTGCCAGCAGTCAACGACAGGCGCCATGGAACACTGAAGCTTTCTTT. This sequence encodes CASSQRQAPWNTEAFF. Filled out from reference TRBV5-5 and TRBJ1-1, the complete variable domain reads DAGVTQSPTHLIKTRGQQVTLRCSPISGHKSVSWYQQVLGQGPQFIFQYYEKEERGRGNFPDRFSARQFPNYSSELNVNALLLGDSALYLCASSQRQAPWNTEAFFGQGTRLTVV.

This clone was seen only a few times. The chain employs TRBV6-1 and TRBJ1-3; the D is unclear. CDR1 is MNHNS, CDR2 SASEGT, per germline. Trimming cost V 4 bases and J 2 bases, with 9 bases left between them. The CDR3 is 14 residues long. The DNA for the CDR3 is TGTGCCAGCAGTGCGTCGACGGCTGGAAACACCATATATTTT. The encoded protein is CASSASTAGNTIYF.

This clone was seen at least ten times. This CDR3 reads CASPRRENTEAFF. The CDR3 DNA follows: TGTGCCAGTCCGAGAAGGGAGAACACTGAAGCTTTCTTT. The chain joins TRBV6-1 to TRBJ1-1; no reliable D call. The CDR3 consists of 13 residues. Between the trimmed V and J ends, which lost 9 bases and 1 base, there was a span of 12 bases. The germline V gene encodes CDR1 MNHNS and CDR2 SASEGT.

With respect to this clone: A junction boundary mismatches the germline segment, possibly from a read error. V gene TRBV2 combines with J gene TRBJ2-7; D is ambiguous. CDR3 length: 13 amino acids. The germline V gene encodes CDR1 SNHLY and CDR2 FYNNEI. The CDR3: CASSVVCPYDQYF. The CDR3 DNA reads as TGTGCCAGCAGTGTGGTCTGCCCCTACGATCAGTACTTC.